These 14 T cell receptor beta chains originate from one sample sequenced in a study of control samples from healthy donors and cancer patients. Sequencing used immunoSEQ multiplex PCR; TCRdb keeps in-frame clones, though not all of them. This table holds 100,000 to 150,000 clones, 92% found once. The sequenced sample consisted of PBMCs. The receptors originated from a man older than 75 with head and neck cancer.

This chain connects TRBV16 to TRBJ1-4; TRBD1 matches 7 bases. This CDR3 contains 14 residues. V lost 1 base, J lost 6 bases, and 2 bases stayed unmatched. The germline V gene has CDR1 KGHSY and CDR2 FQNENV. The CDR3, as DNA: TGTGCCAGCAGCCAATTAGGGGGCCATGAAAAACTGTTTTTT. Protein: CASSQLGGHEKLFF.

CDR3: CASSMGGHEQFF. The CDR3, as DNA: TGTGCCAGTAGTATGGGAGGGCACGAGCAGTTCTTC. V is TRBV19 and J is TRBJ2-1, with TRBD2 identical over 7 bases. CDR3 length equals 12 residues. In germline, CDR1 is LNHDA, CDR2 SQIVND (reference sequence). With 3 bases clipped from V and 10 bases from J, the junction kept 3 bases outside the gene matches.

The J gene is TRBJ2-7, the V gene TRBV5-1; possible D gene TRBD2, 5 bases. This CDR3 region has 14 residues. In germline, CDR1 is SGHRS, CDR2 YFSETQ. The V end lost 0 bases, the J end lost 4 bases, and 11 bases lay between the germline ends. CDR3 amino acids: CASSLGPPGYEQYF. The CDR3 DNA reads TGCGCCAGCAGCTTGGGACCCCCGGGGTACGAGCAGTACTTC.

This clone was observed a single time. The chain carries TRBV4-1 and TRBJ2-3, with 11 bases lining up with TRBD2. CDR3 size: 18 residues. Losses at the gene ends were 2 bases for V and 0 bases for J; bases not matched to a gene: 7. Looked up from germline, CDR1 is MGHRA and CDR2 is YSYEKL. CDR3 amino acids: CASSQYSSGGTSTDTQYF. Written as DNA, the CDR3 is TGCGCCAGCAGCCAATACTCTAGCGGGGGGACTAGCACAGATACGCAGTATTTT.

The rearrangement links TRBV4-3 to TRBJ2-2, with TRBD2 matching 11 bases. The CDR3 runs 16 residues. The V and J ends lost 3 bases and 1 base, in that order; junction bases with no gene match: 1. Germline V gene data show CDR1 as LGHNA and CDR2 as YSLEER. CDR3 sequence reads: CASSQGTSGNTGELFF. In DNA, the CDR3 is TGCGCCAGCAGCCAGGGGACTAGCGGGAACACCGGGGAGCTGTTTTTT.

The chain is built from TRBV6-6 and TRBJ1-1; 8 bases line up with TRBD1. Germline loops: CDR1 MNHNY, CDR2 SVGAGI (reference sequence). The CDR3 is 15 residues long. V lost 4 bases to trimming and J lost 4 bases; unmatched junction nucleotides: 8. The CDR3 bases are TGTGCCAGCAGTTCGCTGACAGGGGTGATCACTGAAGCTTTCTTT. It translates to CASSSLTGVITEAFF.

V is TRBV5-1 and J is TRBJ2-1; D is perhaps TRBD1 (6 bases). The length of the CDR3 is 14 residues. Germline values: CDR1 SGHRS, CDR2 YFSETQ. The V and J ends lost 0 bases and 8 bases respectively, with 12 bases between them. CDR3 protein: CASSLGQQGDEQFF. The CDR3 nucleotides are TGCGCCAGCAGCTTGGGTCAACAGGGTGATGAGCAGTTCTTC.

V is TRBV19 and J is TRBJ2-1; 11 nucleotides align to TRBD2. Trimming removed 4 bases from V and 0 bases from J; junction bases left unmatched: 2. CDR3 size: 16 residues. Germline-derived CDR1 and CDR2 are LNHDA and SQIVND (reference sequence). The CDR3 sequence: CASSSGLAGSYNEQFF. The CDR3 DNA reads TGTGCCAGTAGTAGCGGACTAGCGGGCTCCTACAATGAGCAGTTCTTC.

The gene calls are TRBV6-2 or TRBV6-3 and TRBJ1-1; D is undetermined. Germline lookup yields CDR1 MNHEY and CDR2 SVGEGT. Deletions cut 6 bases from V and 0 bases from J, with 8 bases between. The CDR3 spans 13 residues. The CDR3 DNA follows: TGTGCCAGCAGCCGCAGAATGAACACTGAAGCTTTCTTT. Its translation is CASSRRMNTEAFF.

The CDR3 DNA is TGTGCCAGCAGCTTGGACGGGAGGGCCTACAATGAGCAGTTCTTC. It codes for CASSLDGRAYNEQFF. The gene calls are TRBV5-5 and TRBJ2-1; 8 bases align to TRBD2. This CDR3 has 15 amino acids. Per the germline V gene, CDR1 is SGHKS and CDR2 is YYEKEE (reference sequence). Unmatched junction bases numbered 1, after V lost 0 bases and J lost 2 bases. Using reference TRBV5-5 and TRBJ2-1 for the parts outside the CDR3, the full variable domain is DAGVTQSPTHLIKTRGQQVTLRCSPISGHKSVSWYQQVLGQGPQFIFQYYEKEERGRGNFPDRFSARQFPNYSSELNVNALLLGDSALYLCASSLDGRAYNEQFFGPGTRLTVL.

This rearrangement joins TRBV19 to TRBJ1-5; 9 nucleotides match TRBD1. Germline assignment: CDR1 LNHDA and CDR2 SQIVND (reference sequence). V lost 5 bases, J lost 3 bases, and 11 bases stayed unmatched. The CDR3 extends over 17 amino acids. CDR3: CASSSGTGRGANQPQHF. The DNA of the CDR3 is TGTGCCAGTAGTTCCGGGACAGGGAGGGGGGCCAATCAGCCCCAGCATTTT.

The J gene is TRBJ1-2, the V gene TRBV10-3, with D possibly matching TRBD1 (6 bases). V dropped 4 bases and J dropped 2 bases, with 14 bases sitting between them. There are 15 residues in the CDR3. Germline V gene lookup returns CDR1 ENHRY and CDR2 SYGVKD. CDR3 sequence: CAISGSQGRNYGYTF. Written as DNA, the CDR3 is TGTGCCATCAGTGGATCGCAGGGGCGAAACTATGGCTACACCTTC.

V and J are TRBV19 and TRBJ1-1, with unresolved D. Per the germline V gene, CDR1 is LNHDA and CDR2 is SQIVND (reference sequence). CDR3 length: 13 residues. V was shortened by 6 bases and J by 3 bases, with 11 bases between the two germline ends. The CDR3 nucleotides are TGTGCCAGTAGGGCGATTGGGGACACTGAAGCTTTCTTT. This gives the protein CASRAIGDTEAFF.

This rearrangement joins TRBV19 to TRBJ2-7; 10 bases agree with TRBD2. CDR1 is LNHDA and CDR2 is SQIVND in the germline V gene (reference sequence). There are 15 residues in the CDR3. With 8 bases clipped from V and 3 bases from J, the junction kept 10 bases outside the gene matches. As DNA, the CDR3 is TGTGCCAGTCAACCCTTGAGCGGGAGGGGCTACGAGCAGTACTTC. This encodes CASQPLSGRGYEQYF.